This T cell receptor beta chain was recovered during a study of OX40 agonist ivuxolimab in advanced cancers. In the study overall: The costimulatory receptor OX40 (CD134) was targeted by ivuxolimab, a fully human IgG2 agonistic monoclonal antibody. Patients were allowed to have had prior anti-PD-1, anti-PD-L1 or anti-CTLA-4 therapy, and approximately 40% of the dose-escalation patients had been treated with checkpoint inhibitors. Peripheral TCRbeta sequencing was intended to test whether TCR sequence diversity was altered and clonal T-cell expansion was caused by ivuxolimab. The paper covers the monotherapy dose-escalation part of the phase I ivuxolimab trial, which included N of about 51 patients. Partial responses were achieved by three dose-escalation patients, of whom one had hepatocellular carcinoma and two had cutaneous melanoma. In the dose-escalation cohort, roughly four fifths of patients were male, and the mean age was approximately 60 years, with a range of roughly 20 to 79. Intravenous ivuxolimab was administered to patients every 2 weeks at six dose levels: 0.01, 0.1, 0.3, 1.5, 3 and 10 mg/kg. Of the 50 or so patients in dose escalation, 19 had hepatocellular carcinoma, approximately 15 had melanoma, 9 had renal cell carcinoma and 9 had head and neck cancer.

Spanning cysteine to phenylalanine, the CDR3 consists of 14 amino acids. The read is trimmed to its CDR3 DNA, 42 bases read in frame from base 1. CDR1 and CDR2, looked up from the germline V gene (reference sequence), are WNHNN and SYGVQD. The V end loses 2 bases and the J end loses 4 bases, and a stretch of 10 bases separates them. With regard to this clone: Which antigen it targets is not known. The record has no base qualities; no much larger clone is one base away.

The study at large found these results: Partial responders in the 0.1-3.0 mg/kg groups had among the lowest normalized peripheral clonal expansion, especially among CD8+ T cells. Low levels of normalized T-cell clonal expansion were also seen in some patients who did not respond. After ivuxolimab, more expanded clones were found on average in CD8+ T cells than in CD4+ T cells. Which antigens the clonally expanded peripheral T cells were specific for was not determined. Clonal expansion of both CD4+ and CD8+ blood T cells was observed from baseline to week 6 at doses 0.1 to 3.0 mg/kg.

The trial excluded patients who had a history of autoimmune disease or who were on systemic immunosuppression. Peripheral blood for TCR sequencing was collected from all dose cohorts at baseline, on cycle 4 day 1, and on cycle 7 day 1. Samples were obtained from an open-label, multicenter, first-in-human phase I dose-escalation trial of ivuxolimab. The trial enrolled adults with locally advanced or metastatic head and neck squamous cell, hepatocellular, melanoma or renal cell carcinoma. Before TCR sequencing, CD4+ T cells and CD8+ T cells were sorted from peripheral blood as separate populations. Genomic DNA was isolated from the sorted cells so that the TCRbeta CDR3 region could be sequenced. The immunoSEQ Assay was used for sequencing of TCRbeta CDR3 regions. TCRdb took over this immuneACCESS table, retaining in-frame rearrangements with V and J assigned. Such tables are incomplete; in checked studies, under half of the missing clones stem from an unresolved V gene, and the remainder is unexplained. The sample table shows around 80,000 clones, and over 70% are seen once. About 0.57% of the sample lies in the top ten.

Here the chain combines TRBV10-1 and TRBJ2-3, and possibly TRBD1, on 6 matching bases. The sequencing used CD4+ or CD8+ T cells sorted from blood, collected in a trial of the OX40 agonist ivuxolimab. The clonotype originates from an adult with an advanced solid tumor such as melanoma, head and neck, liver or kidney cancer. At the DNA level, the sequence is TGCGCCAGCAGTGAGACAGGGTGGTCAGATACGCAGTATTTT. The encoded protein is CASSETGWSDTQYF.